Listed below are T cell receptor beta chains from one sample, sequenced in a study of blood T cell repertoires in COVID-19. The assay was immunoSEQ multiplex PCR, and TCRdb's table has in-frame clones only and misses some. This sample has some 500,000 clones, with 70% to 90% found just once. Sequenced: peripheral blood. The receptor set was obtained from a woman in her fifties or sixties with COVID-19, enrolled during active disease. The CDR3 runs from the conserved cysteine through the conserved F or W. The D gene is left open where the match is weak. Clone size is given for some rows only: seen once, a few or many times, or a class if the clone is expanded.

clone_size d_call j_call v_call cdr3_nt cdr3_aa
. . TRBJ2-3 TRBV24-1 TGTGCCACCAGTGAGGCAGGAACAGATACGCAGTATTTT CATSEAGTDTQYF
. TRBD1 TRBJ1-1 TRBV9 TGTGCCAGCAGCGCCCAGGGGGCTGACACTGAAGCTTTCTTT CASSAQGADTEAFF
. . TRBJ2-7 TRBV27 TGTGCCAGCAGTTTATCCCCCTTCTACGAGCAGTACTTC CASSLSPFYEQYF
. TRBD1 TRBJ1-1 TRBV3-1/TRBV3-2 TGTGCCAGCAGCCCCCGACAGGGTATCATGAACACTGAAGCTTTCTTT CASSPRQGIMNTEAFF
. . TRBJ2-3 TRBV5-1 TGCGCCAGCAGGAATGAGGGCGATACGCAGTATTTT CASRNEGDTQYF
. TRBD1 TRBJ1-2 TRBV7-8 TGTGCCAGCAGCTTGGACAGGGCTTCCTATGGCTACACCTTC CASSLDRASYGYTF
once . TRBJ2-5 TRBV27 TGTGCCAGCAGTCTCAGGTCACGGATTGAAGAGACCCAGTACTTC CASSLRSRIEETQYF
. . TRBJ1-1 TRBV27 TGTGCCAGCAGCTCTGGGCAGGGGAGGGGGATTGGGACTGAAGCTTTCTTT CASSSGQGRGIGTEAFF
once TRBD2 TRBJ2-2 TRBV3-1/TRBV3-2 TGTGCCAGCAACAGACTAGCAATAGTCTCCGGGGAGCTGTTTTTT CASNRLAIVSGELFF
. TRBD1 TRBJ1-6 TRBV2 TGTGCCAGCAGTGACGGGACAGGCACTTCACCCCTCCACTTT CASSDGTGTSPLHF
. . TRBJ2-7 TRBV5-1 TGCGCCAGCAGCTTGGGGCGGCCCTACGAGCAGTACTTC CASSLGRPYEQYF
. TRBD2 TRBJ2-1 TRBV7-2 TGTGCCAGCAGCTTAGCGCTGGGACTAGCGGTCTACAATGAGCAGTTCTTC CASSLALGLAVYNEQFF
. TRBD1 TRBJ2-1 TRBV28 TGTGCCAGCAGTTTCTCTACCGGGACAGGGGACAATGAGCAGTTCTTC CASSFSTGTGDNEQFF
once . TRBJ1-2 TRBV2 TGTGCCAGCAGGGCCTCCTTGGGCAGGGAAAATGGCTACACCTTC CASRASLGRENGYTF
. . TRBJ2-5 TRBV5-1 TGCGCCAGCAGCTTGGTCTTGGGGCGGATAGAGACCCAGTACTTC CASSLVLGRIETQYF
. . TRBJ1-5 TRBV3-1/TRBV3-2 TGTGCCAGCAGCTGGGGCAACAATCAGCCCCAGCATTTT CASSWGNNQPQHF
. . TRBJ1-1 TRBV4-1 TGCGCCAGCAGCCAAGGTGACAGATTGAACACTGAAGCTTTCTTT CASSQGDRLNTEAFF
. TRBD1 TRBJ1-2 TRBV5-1 TGCGCCAGCAGCTTTCGGACAGGGGAGTATGGCTACACCTTC CASSFRTGEYGYTF
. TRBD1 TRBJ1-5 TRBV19 TGTGCCAGCCTAGACCGGGACAGGGGGCTAGGTAACAATCAGCCCCAGCATTTT CASLDRDRGLGNNQPQHF
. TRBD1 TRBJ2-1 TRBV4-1 TGCGCCAGCAGCTACCAGGGGGATGAGCAGTTCTTC CASSYQGDEQFF
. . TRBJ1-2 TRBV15 TGTGCCACCAGCAGCCTTGTACAGGGTAGCGGCTACACCTTC CATSSLVQGSGYTF
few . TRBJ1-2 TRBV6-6 TGTGCCAGCACCAAGGGGAACTATGGCTACACCTTC CASTKGNYGYTF
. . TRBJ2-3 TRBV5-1 TGCGCCAGCAGCCCCCAGGTCACAGATACGCAGTATTTT CASSPQVTDTQYF
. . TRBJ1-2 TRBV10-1 TGCGCCAGCAGCACGGACTATGGCTACACCTTC CASSTDYGYTF
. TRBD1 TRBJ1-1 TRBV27 TGTGCCAGCAAACGGGGACAGGGGGACATGAGGACTGAAGCTTTCTTT CASKRGQGDMRTEAFF
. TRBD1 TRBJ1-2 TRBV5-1 TGCGCCAGCAGCCCATCGACAGGGCCCGGCTATGGCTACACCTTC CASSPSTGPGYGYTF
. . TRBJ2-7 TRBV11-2 TGTGCCAGCAGCGTACTCGCTGAGCAGTACTTC CASSVLAEQYF
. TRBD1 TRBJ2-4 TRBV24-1 TGTGCCGTGACAGGGTTAGGAAACATTCAGTACTTC CAVTGLGNIQYF
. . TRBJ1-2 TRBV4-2 TGTGCCAGCAGCCAAGGTAGCAGAGGCTACACCTTC CASSQGSRGYTF
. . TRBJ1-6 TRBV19 TGTGCCAGTATGAAGGCTAGCTCCTATAATTCACCCCTCCACTTT CASMKASSYNSPLHF
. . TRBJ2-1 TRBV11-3 TGTGCCAGCAGCTGGAGCCGGGGGTACGGTGAGCAGTTCTTC CASSWSRGYGEQFF
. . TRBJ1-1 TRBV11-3 TGTGCCAGCAGCCTAGACAGCCAGGACACTGAAGCTTTCTTT CASSLDSQDTEAFF
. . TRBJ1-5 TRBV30 TGTGCCTGGAACCTGGGGGGGGTTGGGAGCAATCAGCCCCAGCATTTT CAWNLGGVGSNQPQHF
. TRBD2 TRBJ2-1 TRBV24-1 TGTGCCACCAGTGATCCGGGACTAGCGGGGGGGAGCTCCTACAATGAGCAGTTCTTC CATSDPGLAGGSSYNEQFF
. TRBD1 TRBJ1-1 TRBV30 TGTGCCTGGATGAGTGACAGGGGCAATCTGAACACTGAAGCTTTCTTT CAWMSDRGNLNTEAFF
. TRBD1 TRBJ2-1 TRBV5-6 TGTGCCAGCAGTTATCCTTCAGGGGGCTGGTACAATGAGCAGTTCTTC CASSYPSGGWYNEQFF
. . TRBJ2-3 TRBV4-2 TGTGCCAGCAGCCACGAACCGGGGAAAGATACGCAGTATTTT CASSHEPGKDTQYF
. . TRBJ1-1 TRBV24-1 TGTGCCACCAGTGACAGGGATAGGAACACTGAAGCTTTCTTT CATSDRDRNTEAFF
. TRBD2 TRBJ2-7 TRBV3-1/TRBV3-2 TGTGCCAGCAGCCGAATGGGGGGAGGGTACGAGCAGTACTTC CASSRMGGGYEQYF
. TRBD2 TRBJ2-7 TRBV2 TGTGCCAGCAGTGTGGGAGGGAATGCCTACGAGCAGTACTTC CASSVGGNAYEQYF
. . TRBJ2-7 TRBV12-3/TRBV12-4 TGTGCCAGCATGGGGGGCGAGCAGTACTTC CASMGGEQYF
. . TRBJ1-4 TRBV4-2 TGTGCCAGCGGCCTGAGAACAACTAATGAAAAACTGTTTTTT CASGLRTTNEKLFF
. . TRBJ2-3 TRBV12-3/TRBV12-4 TGTGCCAGCAGTTTCGGAGATACGCAGTATTTT CASSFGDTQYF
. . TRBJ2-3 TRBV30 TGTGCCTGGAGACCAAACGGAGATACGCAGTATTTT CAWRPNGDTQYF
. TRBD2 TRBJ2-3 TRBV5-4 TGTGCCAGCAGCTTGAGGCTAGCGGCAACAGATACGCAGTATTTT CASSLRLAATDTQYF
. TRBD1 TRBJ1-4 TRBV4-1 TGCGCCAGCAGCCAAGAGGGGGCAGGGACAGGGAATGAAAAACTGTTTTTT CASSQEGAGTGNEKLFF